This section outlines one T cell receptor beta chain sequence together with its context. This entry belongs to a study of radiotherapy plus CTLA-4 blockade in lung cancer. Looking at the study overall: 15% to 20% of patients responded objectively, and 31% achieved disease control.

Sequenced by immunoSEQ multiplex PCR; TCRdb stores in-frame clones only, minus some. The sample records 25,000 to 35,000 clones, about 81% being singletons. The receptor was derived from a human donor with non-small cell lung cancer that progressed on radiotherapy plus ipilimumab. Sample: peripheral blood, taken from a patient treated with radiotherapy plus ipilimumab.

The CDR3 DNA sequence: TGCGCCAGCAGCCCGAGGGCCGACCAAGACAGGGTGAATTCACCCCTCCACTTT. Its translation: CASSPRADQDRVNSPLHF. The chain recombines TRBV4-1 with TRBJ1-6; the match to TRBD1 covers 7 bases. Per the germline V gene, CDR1 is MGHRA and CDR2 is YSYEKL. The CDR3 is 18 residues long. V shed 4 bases, J shed 7 bases, and the junction held 16 bases outside the gene matches.